Below, 25 T cell receptor beta chains from the same sample are listed, as sequenced in a study of shared clonotypes between healthy human individuals. Here immunoSEQ multiplex PCR was the method, and the copy in TCRdb shows in-frame clones only, minus some. This table has more than 2,000,000 clones, more than 90% appearing once. The sequencing sample was made of naive CD4+ T cells sorted from blood. This sample's subset: CD45RA+ positively selected. The origin of the receptors is a man between 18 and 35 years old in good health.

This clone was detected only once. The CDR3, as DNA: TGTGCCAGAAGCTTAGGGGTTAGTAGCAATGAGCAGTTCTTC. Residues: CARSLGVSSNEQFF. The chain recombines TRBV7-5 with TRBJ2-1. TRBV7-5 constitutes a pseudogene. The length of the CDR3 is 14 residues.

The rearrangement uses TRBV7-3 and TRBJ2-1; 10 bases match TRBD2. Trimming at V came to 5 bases and at J to 4 bases, leaving 5 bases not matched to a gene. CDR1 is SGHTA and CDR2 is FQGTGA in the germline V gene. The CDR3 runs to 15 residues. The CDR3 sequence: CASSDPAGGYNEQFF. The CDR3 DNA sequence: TGTGCCAGCAGCGATCCAGCGGGGGGGTACAATGAGCAGTTCTTC.

J is TRBJ2-2 and V is TRBV19, with 7 bases fitting TRBD1. This CDR3 contains 15 residues. CDR1 is LNHDA and CDR2 is SQIVND in the germline V gene (reference sequence). V was clipped by 3 bases and J by 5 bases; unmatched bases: 6. The CDR3 nucleotides read TGTGCCAGTAGTATGGGGGACAGAATTACCGGGGAGCTGTTTTTT. Protein sequence: CASSMGDRITGELFF.

This chain links TRBV7-3 with TRBJ1-6; TRBD1 matches at 7 bases. The J segment lost 9 bases and the V segment lost 6 bases, leaving 8 bases of the junction unmatched. Per the germline V gene, CDR1 is SGHTA and CDR2 is FQGTGA. The CDR3 extends over 14 amino acids. CDR3 amino acids: CASSSTGVGSPLHF. CDR3 in DNA: TGTGCCAGCAGTAGTACAGGGGTGGGTTCACCCCTCCACTTT.

The V and J genes are TRBV19 and TRBJ1-2; D is unclear. The V end was cut by 7 bases, the J end by 4 bases, with 13 bases between. The germline V gene has CDR1 LNHDA and CDR2 SQIVND (reference sequence). This CDR3 contains 13 residues. Here the CDR3 DNA reads TGTGCCAGTACCATGCGAGCAGGCTATGGCTACACCTTC. It encodes CASTMRAGYGYTF.

This chain connects TRBV5-1 to TRBJ2-1; 7 positions match TRBD1. In germline, CDR1 is SGHRS, CDR2 YFSETQ. The CDR3 sequence is 14 residues long. Trimming at V came to 4 bases and at J to 6 bases, leaving 7 bases not matched to a gene. The CDR3, as DNA: TGCGCCAGCAGCGCCACCCCAGGGGGCAATGAGCAGTTCTTC. This gives the protein CASSATPGGNEQFF.

Comments on this clone: The sample holds other DNA sequences that translate to the same CDR3. The rearrangement joins TRBV2 to TRBJ2-1; D is uncertain. Germline V CDR1 and CDR2: SNHLY, FYNNEI. V was cut by 1 base and J by 9 bases, with 4 bases left in between. This CDR3 is built from 11 residues. CDR3 in DNA: TGTGCCAGCAGTGAAGTGGCTGAGCAGTTCTTC. It codes for CASSEVAEQFF.

The rearrangement uses TRBV15 and TRBJ2-4; perhaps TRBD2 as D (6 bases). Germline V gene sequence: CDR1 LNHNV, CDR2 YYDKDF (reference sequence). With 0 bases removed from V and 7 bases from J, the gap between germline ends came to 19 bases. The CDR3 loop spans 17 amino acids. CDR3 bases: TGTGCCACCAGCAGAGAGCCACACCAAATAGGGAGGAACATTCAGTACTTC. Protein product: CATSREPHQIGRNIQYF.

This rearrangement joins TRBV6-5 to TRBJ2-1, with TRBD2 matching 7 bases. There are 15 residues in the CDR3. Trimming at V came to 8 bases and at J to 5 bases, leaving 12 bases not matched to a gene. Germline V lookup: CDR1 MNHEY, CDR2 SVGAGI. The DNA of the CDR3 is TGTGCCAGCGGGGGGGTAGCAATCGGGGACAATGAGCAGTTCTTC. The encoded protein is CASGGVAIGDNEQFF.

The chain uses TRBV6-1 and TRBJ2-5; TRBD2 aligns across 12 bases. Germline V lookup: CDR1 MNHNS, CDR2 SASEGT. The V and J ends lost 4 bases and 5 bases, in that order; junction bases with no gene match: 2. The CDR3 length is 14 residues. CDR3 protein: CASSGLAGVETQYF. CDR3 sequence (DNA): TGTGCCAGCAGTGGACTAGCGGGAGTTGAGACCCAGTACTTC.

V and J are TRBV6-5 and TRBJ2-2; D is perhaps TRBD1 (5 bases). CDR1 is MNHEY, CDR2 SVGAGI, per germline. V was clipped by 8 bases and J by 6 bases, with 19 bases between them. CDR3 length: 15 residues. The CDR3 is CASRLEAQVAGELFF. CDR3 sequence (DNA): TGTGCCAGCCGATTAGAGGCACAGGTTGCCGGGGAGCTGTTTTTT.

Comment on this clone: The sample holds other DNA sequences that translate to the same CDR3. V and J are TRBV30 and TRBJ1-2; D remains unclear. Germline V lookup: CDR1 GTSNPN, CDR2 SVGIG (reference sequence). CDR3 size: 12 residues. V was trimmed by 0 bases and J by 4 bases, leaving 6 bases between them. CDR3 coding DNA: TGTGCCTGGAGTGTACCCTCCTATGGCTACACCTTC. Translated: CAWSVPSYGYTF.

The chain is built from TRBV5-6 and TRBJ2-2, with D tentatively TRBD2 (7 bases). This CDR3 contains 19 residues. V was cut by 4 bases and J by 5 bases, with 27 bases left in between. Germline V lookup: CDR1 SGHDT, CDR2 YYEEEE. CDR3 nucleotide sequence: TGTGCCAGCAGCCGACTCCCAATTGGGGGGGGCGTTGTTACCGGGGAGCTGTTTTTT. Translated, it gives CASSRLPIGGGVVTGELFF.

This chain links TRBV25-1 with TRBJ2-2; the D call may be TRBD1 or TRBD2 (5 bases each). Between the trimmed V and J ends, which lost 8 bases and 0 bases, there was a span of 19 bases. Germline V CDR1 and CDR2: MGHDK, SYGVNS. CDR3 length: 17 amino acids. The CDR3 nucleotides read TGTGCCAGCGGACACCCCCGGGGCGGGCCGAACACCGGGGAGCTGTTTTTT. Its translation is CASGHPRGGPNTGELFF.

The rearrangement uses TRBV5-1 and TRBJ2-2; 10 bases match TRBD1. Germline V gene lookup returns CDR1 SGHRS and CDR2 YFSETQ. V lost 9 bases, J lost 5 bases, and 7 bases stayed unmatched. This CDR3 region has 14 residues. CDR3 residues: CATSGGQGTGELFF. The CDR3 DNA sequence: TGCGCCACCTCTGGGGGACAGGGGACCGGGGAGCTGTTTTTT.

Points on this clone: Other DNA sequences in the sample encode the same CDR3. The rearrangement uses TRBV5-1 and TRBJ2-3, with D possibly TRBD1 on 6 matching bases. This CDR3 region has 13 residues. The V end was cut by 3 bases, the J end by 6 bases, with 11 bases between. CDR1 is SGHRS and CDR2 is YFSETQ in the germline V gene. CDR3 bases: TGCGCCAGCAGCTCAATCGGACAGGATACGCAGTATTTT. Its protein product is CASSSIGQDTQYF.

A few counts support this clone. Distinct nucleotide sequences in the sample also encode this CDR3. The CDR3 is CASSLGGLIYEQYF. The DNA of the CDR3 is TGCGCCAGCAGCTTGGGAGGGCTCATCTACGAGCAGTACTTC. The J gene is TRBJ2-7, the V gene TRBV5-1; maybe TRBD2 (5 bases). The CDR3 consists of 14 residues. CDR1 and CDR2 from the germline V gene are SGHRS and YFSETQ. V lost 0 bases to trimming and J lost 3 bases, with 10 bases between them. The whole variable domain, filled in from reference TRBV5-1 and TRBJ2-7, reads KAGVTQTPRYLIKTRGQQVTLSCSPISGHRSVSWYQQTPGQGLQFLFEYFSETQRNKGNFPGRFSGRQFSNSRSEMNVSTLELGDSALYLCASSLGGLIYEQYFGPGTRLTVT.

This clone was counted once. This chain connects TRBV11-2 to TRBJ1-1; the D gene is possibly TRBD1 (5 bases). Per the germline V gene, CDR1 is SGHAT and CDR2 is FQNNGV. V lost 5 bases and J 4 bases, leaving 11 bases between the germline ends. The length of the CDR3 is 13 residues. CDR3 residues: CASSRGAGTEAFF. The CDR3, as DNA: TGTGCCAGCAGCCGTGGGGCCGGCACTGAAGCTTTCTTT.

In the case of this clone: Other DNA sequences in this specimen translate into the identical CDR3. The gene calls are TRBV7-8 and TRBJ2-7; perhaps TRBD1 as D (6 bases). The CDR3 extends over 13 amino acids. The V gene's germline CDR1 is SGHVS and CDR2 FQNEAQ. The V gene lost 5 bases and the J gene lost 2 bases, with 10 bases spanning the gap. The CDR3 region is CASSIGQTYEQYF. The CDR3 nucleotides read TGTGCCAGCAGCATAGGACAGACCTACGAGCAGTACTTC.

The CDR3 DNA reads as TGTGCCAGTAGTGTCCAGGGTCAAGGGAATGAAAAACTGTTTTTT. Translation gives CASSVQGQGNEKLFF. This chain joins TRBV19 and TRBJ1-4, with D tentatively TRBD1 (5 bases). The germline V and J ends were trimmed by 5 bases and 5 bases, with 15 bases remaining between them. This CDR3 is 15 amino acids long. CDR1 is LNHDA, CDR2 SQIVND, per germline (reference sequence).

This chain uses TRBV4-1 with TRBJ2-1; 8 bases are a match to TRBD2. Per the germline V gene, CDR1 is MGHRA and CDR2 is YSYEKL. The CDR3 totals 17 residues. J lost 1 base, V lost 0 bases, and 5 bases had no gene match. The CDR3 region has the DNA TGCGCCAGCAGCCAAGATGAGCGGGGGCCTTCCTACAATGAGCAGTTCTTC. It specifies CASSQDERGPSYNEQFF.

The chain uses TRBV30 and TRBJ1-2; no firm D call. The ends were cut back, 8 bases at V and 1 base at J, with 20 bases in the middle. The CDR3 is 15 amino acids. The germline V gene has CDR1 GTSNPN and CDR2 SVGIG (reference sequence). CDR3 residues: CARTRIPEFNYGYTF. Here the CDR3 DNA reads TGTGCCCGAACTCGTATTCCGGAGTTTAACTATGGCTACACCTTC.

This clone has more than one count but fewer than ten. The chain couples TRBV6-1 to TRBJ1-5; tentatively, D is TRBD1 (5 bases). V was cut by 3 bases and J by 0 bases, with 9 bases left in between. The CDR3 covers 15 residues. Germline V gene lookup returns CDR1 MNHNS and CDR2 SASEGT. The CDR3 DNA follows: TGTGCCAGCAGTGAGGGGGGAAATAGCAATCAGCCCCAGCATTTT. Protein: CASSEGGNSNQPQHF.

This chain connects TRBV7-3 to TRBJ2-3; perhaps D is TRBD1 or TRBD2 (5 bases each). Germline V gene lookup returns CDR1 SGHTA and CDR2 FQGTGA. The CDR3 is 14 amino acids. Trimming took off 0 bases at V and 9 bases at J, with 13 bases between the two ends. The CDR3 sequence: CASSLTGTMLTQYF. DNA of the CDR3: TGTGCCAGCAGCTTAACCGGGACCATGTTAACGCAGTATTTT. Full variable domain (rest looked up from reference TRBV7-3 and TRBJ2-3): GAGVSQTPSNKVTEKGKYVELRCDPISGHTALYWYRQSLGQGPEFLIYFQGTGAADDSGLPNDRFFAVRPEGSVSTLKIQRTERGDSAVYLCASSLTGTMLTQYFGPGTRLTVL.

The chain joins TRBV6-6 to TRBJ1-5, with TRBD1 as a possible D gene (6 bases). Germline V lookup: CDR1 MNHNY, CDR2 SVGAGI (reference sequence). This CDR3 region has 14 residues. Trimming removed 8 bases from V and 6 bases from J, with 17 bases in between. The CDR3 DNA sequence: TGTGCCAGCTGGGACTTCGGGGGGCCTCAGCCCCAGCATTTT. Its translation is CASWDFGGPQPQHF.